This T cell receptor (beta chain) was recorded in a study of response to subunit inactivated influenza vaccine. V gave up 2 bases and J gave up 3 bases; unmatched junction bases: 5. The CDR3 contains 17 residues. From germline, CDR1 is SGHRS and CDR2 YFSETQ. TCRdb passed the RT-PCR reads through MiXCR, listing each CDR3 protein once. The sample has about 570,000 distinct CDR3 sequences; about 10% are singletons. These same records also appear under a second study, on T cells expressing NK-cell markers. That paper notes: With UMIs, 5'RACE template switching was used to make TCR beta cDNA. The authors derived TCR beta repertoires from sorted CD3+CD56+NKG2C+, CD3+CD56+NKG2C- and CD3+CD56-NKG2C+ T cells. Sorting was limited to alpha-beta TCR-expressing T cells with an anti-gamma-delta TCR antibody in several experiments. Whether expanded NKG2C-expressing T cell clones recognize HCMV is unknown.

This receptor was identified in a man in his fifties who received an inactivated influenza vaccine. The specimen was PBMCs from blood, collected on the day of vaccination. J is TRBJ2-7 and V is TRBV5-1, with 16 positions matching TRBD2. This CDR3 is CASSFGTSGRDLYEQYF. DNA of the CDR3: TGCGCCAGCAGCTTCGGGACTAGCGGGAGGGATCTCTACGAGCAGTACTTC.